These 6 T cell receptor beta chains originate from one sample sequenced in a study of regulatory T cells in long-lasting Graves disease. Combining iRepertoire HTBI primers with Arm-PCR of CDR3 regions, the authors built TCR beta libraries. TCRdb reprocessed the multiplex PCR reads with MiXCR, giving one entry per CDR3 protein. This repertoire shows some 220,000 distinct CDR3 sequences, roughly 18% found once; its top ten account for approximately 10%. As to time point: newly diagnosed GD, antithyroid drugs for less than 3 months. Construction of the TCR library relied on RNA isolated from PBMCs. A further study also used this sample, focusing on T cells in Graves' hyperthyroidism and ophthalmopathy.

The specimen comprised peripheral blood mononuclear cells (PBMCs), sampled at new diagnosis, from a patient treated with antithyroid drugs. The receptors derive from a woman younger than 45 with Graves disease.

This clonotype was seen more than once but under ten times. The V gene is TRBV7-8, the J gene TRBJ2-2, with 8 bases identical to TRBD1. The CDR3 covers 17 residues. The V gene's germline CDR1 is SGHVS and CDR2 FQNEAQ. Trimming removed 5 bases from V and 5 bases from J; junction bases left unmatched: 13. The CDR3, as DNA: TGTGCCAGCAGCAAAGGGGGGCAGGGGGCGCGGACCGGGGAGCTGTTTTTT. Encoded protein: CASSKGGQGARTGELFF.

The chain uses TRBV6-5 and TRBJ2-7; 10 nucleotides agree with TRBD2. The CDR3 length is 18 residues. Germline lookup yields CDR1 MNHEY and CDR2 SVGAGI. V was pared by 2 bases and J by 7 bases, with 17 bases of the junction left unmatched. The CDR3 DNA reads as TGTGCCAGCAGTTACGAGGCTAGCGGGGGAGGGCCCCTTGGGGAGCAGTACTTC. It translates to CASSYEASGGGPLGEQYF.

The table lists this clonotype with a few counts. Without the conserved terminal phenylalanine or tryptophan, this CDR3 likely stems from a read error. Because the CDR3's place on the DNA is in doubt, the DNA is left out and the CDR3 is given as listed by TCRdb. The V and J genes are TRBV11-2 and TRBJ1-2; whether TRBD1, the table's D call, matches the DNA was not checked. Termini included, the CDR3 measures 17 amino acids. Germline V lookup: CDR1 SGHAT, CDR2 FQNNGV. CDR3 sequence reads: CASSLVRGRGLLYGCTV.

The sample holds many counts of this clonotype. V usage is TRBV12-3 or TRBV12-4 and J usage is TRBJ1-6; D is possibly TRBD1 (5 bases). The CDR3 length is 13 residues. Trimming removed 6 bases at V and 8 bases at J, with 11 bases between. The CDR3 nucleotides read TGTGCCAGCAGCCCCTCCAGGGATTCACCCCTCCACTTT. Its translation is CASSPSRDSPLHF.

V gene TRBV11-1 combines with J gene TRBJ2-1; no reliable D call. Germline assignment: CDR1 SGHAT and CDR2 FQDESV (reference sequence). Trimming pared 5 bases from V and 8 bases from J, leaving 16 bases between. The CDR3 sequence is 14 residues long. CDR3 loop: CASSQRPPRDEQFF. CDR3 in DNA: TGTGCCAGCAGCCAACGGCCCCCCCGGGATGAGCAGTTCTTC.

The rearrangement joins TRBV2 to TRBJ2-1; 9 bases fit TRBD1. V gave up 6 bases and J gave up 5 bases; unmatched junction bases: 5. The CDR3 is 14 residues long. The germline V gene has CDR1 SNHLY and CDR2 FYNNEI. The CDR3 here is CASRRGQGHNEQFF. CDR3 nucleotide sequence: TGTGCCAGCAGGAGGGGACAGGGCCACAATGAGCAGTTCTTC.